Listed below are T cell receptor beta chains from one sample, sequenced in a study of blood T cell repertoires in COVID-19. Only in-frame clones appear in the TCRdb table, and some are missing; sequencing was by immunoSEQ multiplex PCR. This sample has around 450,000 clones, with about nine tenths found just once. Sequencing was done on a sample of PBMCs or T cells enriched from blood (not recorded which). These receptors all come from a woman between 18 and 30 years old who had recovered from COVID-19. CDR3s include the opening cysteine and the closing phenylalanine or tryptophan. Each record gives: V gene, D gene, CDR3 length, J gene, clone size, CDR3 DNA, CDR3 protein. D genes are given only for firm matches. Only some rows state a clone size, as once, few, many or a class for expanded clones.

v_gene: TRBV10-1
d_gene: TRBD1
len: 17
j_gene: TRBJ1-2
abundance: NA
CDR3nt: TGCGCCAGCAGTCCTCATCAAGGGACAGCGATCCACTATGGCTACACCTTC
CDR3aa: CASSPHQGTAIHYGYTF

v_gene: TRBV6-4
d_gene: NA
len: 16
j_gene: TRBJ1-1
abundance: NA
CDR3nt: TGTGCCAGCAGTGTCCTACCCCTGGCAGGGATGACTGAAGCTTTCTTT
CDR3aa: CASSVLPLAGMTEAFF

v_gene: TRBV5-1
d_gene: TRBD2
len: 14
j_gene: TRBJ2-3
abundance: NA
CDR3nt: TGCGCCAGCAGCCCTAGCGGGGGGGCAGATACGCAGTATTTT
CDR3aa: CASSPSGGADTQYF

v_gene: TRBV2
d_gene: TRBD2
len: 17
j_gene: TRBJ2-5
abundance: NA
CDR3nt: TGTGCCAGCAGTGCGCGATTCACTAGCGGGGGGGCCGAGACCCAGTACTTC
CDR3aa: CASSARFTSGGAETQYF

v_gene: TRBV11-2
d_gene: NA
len: 13
j_gene: TRBJ1-6
abundance: NA
CDR3nt: TGTGCCAGCAGCTTAGGAGGTAATTCACCCCTCCACTTT
CDR3aa: CASSLGGNSPLHF

v_gene: TRBV6-1
d_gene: TRBD1
len: 17
j_gene: TRBJ2-3
abundance: NA
CDR3nt: TGTGCCAGCAGTGGACCGGGACAGGCGAGGGGAACAGATACGCAGTATTTT
CDR3aa: CASSGPGQARGTDTQYF

v_gene: TRBV2
d_gene: TRBD1
len: 14
j_gene: TRBJ2-3
abundance: NA
CDR3nt: TGTGCCAGTACCACAGGGGGCAGGACAGATACGCAGTATTTT
CDR3aa: CASTTGGRTDTQYF

v_gene: TRBV2
d_gene: NA
len: 15
j_gene: TRBJ2-1
abundance: NA
CDR3nt: TGTGCCAGCAGTGTCCCCGCGACATCCCTCAATGAGCAGTTCTTC
CDR3aa: CASSVPATSLNEQFF

v_gene: TRBV6-1
d_gene: NA
len: 13
j_gene: TRBJ1-2
abundance: NA
CDR3nt: TGTGCCAGCAGTGAATTACAGCCTCGAGGCTACACCTTC
CDR3aa: CASSELQPRGYTF

v_gene: TRBV19
d_gene: TRBD2
len: 16
j_gene: TRBJ2-5
abundance: few
CDR3nt: TGTGCCAGTAGTACAGGGACTAGCGGGGTTCAAGAGACCCAGTACTTC
CDR3aa: CASSTGTSGVQETQYF

v_gene: TRBV5-5
d_gene: NA
len: 14
j_gene: TRBJ1-1
abundance: NA
CDR3nt: TGTGCCAGCAGCTTTGGGCTGGCGAACACTGAAGCTTTCTTT
CDR3aa: CASSFGLANTEAFF

v_gene: TRBV24-1
d_gene: TRBD1
len: 16
j_gene: TRBJ2-1
abundance: NA
CDR3nt: TGTGCCACCAGTGGCCCAGGGACAGGGGAGGAGGACGAGCAGTTCTTC
CDR3aa: CATSGPGTGEEDEQFF

v_gene: TRBV7-2
d_gene: TRBD1
len: 14
j_gene: TRBJ1-2
abundance: NA
CDR3nt: TGTGCCGTCAAGGGAGGCAGGGGGCTATCTGGCTACACCTTC
CDR3aa: CAVKGGRGLSGYTF

v_gene: TRBV6-5
d_gene: TRBD1
len: 15
j_gene: TRBJ1-1
abundance: NA
CDR3nt: TGTGCCAGCAGTTACGGGACAGGCCTGGGGACTGAAGCTTTCTTT
CDR3aa: CASSYGTGLGTEAFF

v_gene: TRBV12-3/TRBV12-4
d_gene: NA
len: 12
j_gene: TRBJ1-1
abundance: NA
CDR3nt: TGTGCCAGCAGTTTAAGTCGAGTTTGGGCTTTCTTT
CDR3aa: CASSLSRVWAFF

v_gene: TRBV5-1
d_gene: TRBD1
len: 15
j_gene: TRBJ1-1
abundance: few
CDR3nt: TGCGCCAGCAGCCCCGGGCAGGGGGCAAACACTGAAGCTTTCTTT
CDR3aa: CASSPGQGANTEAFF

v_gene: TRBV12-3/TRBV12-4
d_gene: NA
len: 13
j_gene: TRBJ1-4
abundance: once
CDR3nt: TGTGCCAGCAGTTTAAGGAGGGAAGAAAAACTGTTTTTT
CDR3aa: CASSLRREEKLFF

v_gene: TRBV13
d_gene: NA
len: 14
j_gene: TRBJ2-2
abundance: NA
CDR3nt: TGTGCCAGCAGCCGGACTCTACTAACCGGGGAGCTGTTTTTT
CDR3aa: CASSRTLLTGELFF

v_gene: TRBV2
d_gene: TRBD1
len: 15
j_gene: TRBJ2-7
abundance: NA
CDR3nt: TGTGCCAGCAGTGTCGGCGGACAGGGAGCCTACGAGCAGTACTTC
CDR3aa: CASSVGGQGAYEQYF

v_gene: TRBV2
d_gene: NA
len: 16
j_gene: TRBJ2-1
abundance: NA
CDR3nt: TGTGCCAGCAGTGAATCGAGGGCGGGGCCTCTGGCTGAGCAGTTCTTC
CDR3aa: CASSESRAGPLAEQFF

v_gene: TRBV7-2
d_gene: NA
len: 15
j_gene: TRBJ1-5
abundance: few
CDR3nt: TGTGCCAGCAGCTTAGCGTACATCAGGGATCAGCCCCAGCATTTT
CDR3aa: CASSLAYIRDQPQHF

v_gene: TRBV5-1
d_gene: TRBD2
len: 15
j_gene: TRBJ2-3
abundance: NA
CDR3nt: TGCGCCAGCAGCCAGGAGATCGGGGAGGGGGATACGCAGTATTTT
CDR3aa: CASSQEIGEGDTQYF

v_gene: TRBV7-9
d_gene: NA
len: 13
j_gene: TRBJ2-7
abundance: NA
CDR3nt: TGTGCCAGCGGCAGGGCCCTCTCCTACGAGCAGTACTTC
CDR3aa: CASGRALSYEQYF

v_gene: TRBV7-2
d_gene: NA
len: 16
j_gene: TRBJ1-5
abundance: NA
CDR3nt: TGTGCCAGCAGCTTTGCGGGTCAGGGGAACAATCAGCCCCAGCATTTT
CDR3aa: CASSFAGQGNNQPQHF

v_gene: TRBV2
d_gene: TRBD1
len: 14
j_gene: TRBJ2-7
abundance: NA
CDR3nt: TGTGCCAGCAAGGGGGGGACAGGGTATAACGAGCAGTACTTC
CDR3aa: CASKGGTGYNEQYF

v_gene: TRBV2
d_gene: TRBD2
len: 15
j_gene: TRBJ2-5
abundance: NA
CDR3nt: TGTGCCAGCAGTGAAGCATCCGGGGGGAGGGAGACCCAGTACTTC
CDR3aa: CASSEASGGRETQYF

v_gene: TRBV20-1
d_gene: NA
len: 11
j_gene: TRBJ1-1
abundance: once
CDR3nt: TGCAGTGCTTATAAGGGGTTCATAGCTTTCTTT
CDR3aa: CSAYKGFIAFF

v_gene: TRBV2
d_gene: NA
len: 13
j_gene: TRBJ2-5
abundance: NA
CDR3nt: TGTGCCAGCAGTGGGGGGGATCAGGAGACCCAGTACTTC
CDR3aa: CASSGGDQETQYF

v_gene: TRBV27
d_gene: TRBD2
len: 16
j_gene: TRBJ2-3
abundance: NA
CDR3nt: TGTGCCAGCAGCCCCGAAAGCGGGGGGGCCGCAGATACGCAGTATTTT
CDR3aa: CASSPESGGAADTQYF

v_gene: TRBV19
d_gene: NA
len: 13
j_gene: TRBJ1-4
abundance: NA
CDR3nt: TGTGCCAGTAGTCCGCTAGGAGGTGAAAAACTGTTTTTT
CDR3aa: CASSPLGGEKLFF

v_gene: TRBV19
d_gene: NA
len: 18
j_gene: TRBJ1-6
abundance: NA
CDR3nt: TGTGCCAGTACTAACCCCGGGACTGCGAGCTCCTATAATTCACCCCTCCACTTT
CDR3aa: CASTNPGTASSYNSPLHF

v_gene: TRBV7-9
d_gene: TRBD1
len: 12
j_gene: TRBJ2-7
abundance: NA
CDR3nt: TGTGCCAGCGGACAGGGGGGGTACGAGCAGTACTTC
CDR3aa: CASGQGGYEQYF

v_gene: TRBV6-5
d_gene: NA
len: 13
j_gene: TRBJ2-2
abundance: NA
CDR3nt: TGTGCCAGCACTAATTACGCTGGCGGGGAGCTGTTTTTT
CDR3aa: CASTNYAGGELFF

v_gene: TRBV7-2
d_gene: NA
len: 15
j_gene: TRBJ1-1
abundance: NA
CDR3nt: TGTGCCAGCAGCCCCCGTATCGCGGCGAACACTGAAGCTTTCTTT
CDR3aa: CASSPRIAANTEAFF

v_gene: TRBV30
d_gene: NA
len: 12
j_gene: TRBJ2-1
abundance: NA
CDR3nt: TGTGCCTGGAGCGGTGGTCGGAATGAGCAGTTCTTC
CDR3aa: CAWSGGRNEQFF